This record concerns one T cell receptor beta chain sequence. This sample stems from a study of blood T cell repertoires in COVID-19. TCRdb's copy holds only in-frame clones and misses some; the assay was immunoSEQ multiplex PCR. Of 100,000 to 150,000 clones listed, 60% to 85% are singletons. The sequence was obtained from an older man with acute or convalescent COVID-19. The sequenced sample was peripheral blood.

CDR3 protein: CASSYGASNQPQHF. The DNA for the CDR3 is TGTGCCAGCAGTTACGGGGCAAGCAATCAGCCCCAGCATTTT. The chain is built from TRBV6-2 or TRBV6-3 and TRBJ1-5; D is possibly TRBD1 (5 bases). V lost 2 bases to trimming and J lost 1 base, with 6 bases between them. This CDR3 is built from 14 residues. CDR1 is MNHEY and CDR2 is SVGEGT in the germline V gene.